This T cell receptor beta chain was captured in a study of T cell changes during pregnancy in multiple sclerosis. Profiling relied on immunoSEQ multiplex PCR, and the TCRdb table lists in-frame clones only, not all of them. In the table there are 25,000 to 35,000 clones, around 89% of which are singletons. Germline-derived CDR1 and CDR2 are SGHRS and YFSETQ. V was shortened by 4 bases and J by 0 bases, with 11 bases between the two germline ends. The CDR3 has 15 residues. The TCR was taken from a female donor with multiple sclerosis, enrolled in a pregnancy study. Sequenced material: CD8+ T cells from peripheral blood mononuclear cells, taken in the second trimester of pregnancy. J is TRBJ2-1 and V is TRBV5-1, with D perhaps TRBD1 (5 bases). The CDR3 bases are TGCGCCAGCAGCACGACAGTAAGCTCCTACAATGAGCAGTTCTTC. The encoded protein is CASSTTVSSYNEQFF. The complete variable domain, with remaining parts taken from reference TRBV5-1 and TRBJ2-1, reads KAGVTQTPRYLIKTRGQQVTLSCSPISGHRSVSWYQQTPGQGLQFLFEYFSETQRNKGNFPGRFSGRQFSNSRSEMNVSTLELGDSALYLCASSTTVSSYNEQFFGPGTRLTVL.